This entry lists 31 T cell receptor beta chains sequenced from one sample in a study of cytomegalovirus exposure and HLA in healthy donors (TCRdb year 2017). The library relied on the immunoSEQ multiplex PCR assay. For the multiplex PCR, a mixture combining 60 forward primers for TCR Vbeta segments and 13 reverse primers for TCR Jbeta segments was used. TCRdb mirrors the immuneACCESS table, restricted to in-frame sequences. Some clones are absent from its copies; in checked studies, under half trace to an unresolved V gene, and the reason for the others is unknown. The sample table lists roughly 140,000 clones, 70% of them with a count of one. 1.5% to 2% of the sample belongs to the ten largest clones. The sample was PBMCs. The receptors were sampled from a woman under 40 in good health and CMV-seronegative.

CDR3 sequence (DNA): TGTGCCAGCAGCCCGACAGGCGTGGGCACTGAAGCTTTCTTT. The encoded protein is CASSPTGVGTEAFF. V and J are TRBV7-9 and TRBJ1-1; weak D call: TRBD1 (6 bases). Germline CDR1 is SEHNR and CDR2 is FQNEAQ (reference sequence). Trimming took 5 bases from V and 4 from J, leaving 14 bases between them. The CDR3 loop spans 14 amino acids.

The sample holds a few counts of this clone. The same CDR3 also results from other DNA sequences found in this sample. The chain has TRBV6-1 and TRBJ2-7; D is undetermined. The germline V and J ends were trimmed by 4 bases and 0 bases, with 10 bases remaining between them. This CDR3 is built from 14 residues. Germline CDR1 is MNHNS and CDR2 is SASEGT. The CDR3 loop is CASSGGGSSYEQYF. The CDR3 nucleotides are TGTGCCAGCAGTGGTGGCGGAAGCTCCTACGAGCAGTACTTC.

V usage is TRBV28 and J usage is TRBJ1-2; D gene uncertain. Trimming removed 1 base from V and 5 bases from J, with 5 bases in between. The CDR3 is made up of 12 amino acids. Germline V gives CDR1 MDHEN, CDR2 SYDVKM. CDR3 residues: CASSLSRYGYTF. Written as DNA, the CDR3 is TGTGCCAGCAGTTTATCCCGTTATGGCTACACCTTC.

This chain joins TRBV18 and TRBJ1-5, with TRBD1 matching 7 bases. The CDR3 runs 13 residues. Germline CDR1 KGHSH, CDR2 LQKENI. With V trimmed by 2 bases and J by 7 bases, 2 bases remained unmatched. The CDR3 loop is CASSPDRDQPQHF. CDR3 bases: TGTGCCAGCTCACCAGACAGGGACCAGCCCCAGCATTTT.

The chain uses TRBV27 and TRBJ2-7, with TRBD2 matching 15 bases. The germline gives CDR1 MNHEY, CDR2 SMNVEV (reference sequence). This CDR3 contains 16 residues. With 4 bases clipped from V and 3 bases from J, the junction kept 4 bases outside the gene matches. CDR3 DNA: TGTGCCAGCAGTTCGGGACTAGCGGGAGGCCACTACGAGCAGTACTTC. Its protein is CASSSGLAGGHYEQYF.

The genes are TRBV5-5 and TRBJ2-5; D perhaps matches TRBD2 (5 bases). The CDR3 is 13 residues long. Germline values: CDR1 SGHKS, CDR2 YYEKEE (reference sequence). V lost 3 bases and J lost 5, with 11 bases in between. This chain's CDR3 is CASSSRELETQYF. DNA for the CDR3: TGTGCCAGCAGCTCGAGGGAATTGGAGACCCAGTACTTC.

CDR3 nucleotide sequence: TGTGCCAGCAGCTTGGACGGTCAGGGGGCTCGCCCACACTATGGCTACACCTTC. As protein: CASSLDGQGARPHYGYTF. The chain couples TRBV5-4 to TRBJ1-2; 8 bases map to TRBD1. CDR3 length equals 18 residues. J was trimmed by 3 bases and V by 0 bases; bases with no gene match: 13. The germline V gene has CDR1 SGHNT and CDR2 YYREEE (reference sequence).

This clone was observed once. V is TRBV7-8 and J is TRBJ2-5, with D possibly being TRBD2 (7 bases). CDR3 length: 14 amino acids. CDR1 SGHVS and CDR2 FQNEAQ come from the germline V gene. V was shortened by 7 bases and J by 6 bases, with 18 bases between the two germline ends. The CDR3 region has the DNA TGTGCCAGCATCCACGGGGGGCTTACCCAGACCCAGTACTTC. It yields the protein CASIHGGLTQTQYF.

The chain is built from TRBV10-3 and TRBJ2-3; TRBD2 aligns across 8 bases. Germline trimming cut 0 bases from V and 0 bases from J; bases unmatched to any gene: 8. CDR1 ENHRY and CDR2 SYGVKD come from the germline V gene. The CDR3 has 18 amino acids. CDR3 DNA sequence: TGTGCCATCAGTGAGTCGATGATTAGCGGGACCAGCACAGATACGCAGTATTTT. Translation: CAISESMISGTSTDTQYF.

The chain employs TRBV6-5 and TRBJ2-7; D perhaps matches TRBD2 (5 bases). V lost 2 bases, J lost 7 bases, and 12 bases lay in between. Germline V gene lookup returns CDR1 MNHEY and CDR2 SVGAGI. The CDR3 is 13 amino acids. The CDR3 here is CASSYREGGEQYV. The CDR3 bases are TGTGCCAGCAGTTACAGGGAAGGAGGAGAGCAGTACGTC.

V gene TRBV19 combines with J gene TRBJ2-2; the D gene is possibly TRBD2 (5 bases). The V gene's germline CDR1 is LNHDA and CDR2 SQIVND (reference sequence). The V end was cut by 5 bases, the J end by 3 bases, with 13 bases between. The CDR3 sequence is 15 residues long. DNA for the CDR3: TGTGCCAGTAGTTTACATGTCGGGGACACCGGGGAGCTGTTTTTT. This gives the protein CASSLHVGDTGELFF.

The chain uses TRBV28 and TRBJ2-7; 9 bases agree with TRBD2. Per the germline V gene, CDR1 is MDHEN and CDR2 is SYDVKM. The CDR3 is 17 residues long. V was pared by 5 bases and J by 5 bases, with 16 bases of the junction left unmatched. CDR3 in DNA: TGTGCCAGCAGTCTCCTCGTCGGTAGCGGGAGTGTGGACGAGCAGTACTTC. Translated: CASSLLVGSGSVDEQYF. Filled out from reference TRBV28 and TRBJ2-7, the complete variable domain reads DVKVTQSSRYLVKRTGEKVFLECVQDMDHENMFWYRQDPGLGLRLIYFSYDVKMKEKGDIPEGYSVSREKKERFSLILESASTNQTSMYLCASSLLVGSGSVDEQYFGPGTRLTVT.

The V call is TRBV4-2, the J call TRBJ2-2, with D maybe TRBD1 (6 bases). CDR1 is LGHNA, CDR2 YNFKEQ, per germline. This CDR3 is 18 amino acids long. Trimming took 0 bases from V and 4 from J, leaving 18 bases between them. CDR3 DNA sequence: TGTGCCAGCAGCCAAGATGGCCCCCCAGGGGTGGTCACCGGGGAGCTGTTTTTT. It specifies CASSQDGPPGVVTGELFF.

This clone was found a few times. This chain connects TRBV30 to TRBJ1-5; D is possibly TRBD1 (6 bases). The CDR3 is 17 amino acids. V lost 5 bases to trimming and J lost 0 bases, with 20 bases between them. The germline V gene encodes CDR1 GTSNPN and CDR2 SVGIG (reference sequence). Written as DNA, the CDR3 is TGTGCCTGGTCCCGGGACAAATGTGGGTATAGCAATCAGCCCCAGCATTTT. Translation gives CAWSRDKCGYSNQPQHF.

The J gene is TRBJ2-3, the V gene TRBV11-2; 7 bases line up with TRBD2. CDR1 and CDR2 from the germline V gene are SGHAT and FQNNGV. With 0 bases clipped from V and 8 bases from J, the junction kept 5 bases outside the gene matches. The CDR3 length is 14 residues. The CDR3 sequence: CASSLEGGGGTQYF. The DNA for the CDR3 is TGTGCCAGCAGCTTAGAGGGAGGCGGGGGTACGCAGTATTTT.

The sample holds a few counts of this clone. The chain is built from TRBV18 and TRBJ2-5; D remains ambiguous. Germline CDR1 and CDR2: KGHSH and LQKENI. CDR3 length: 13 amino acids. Between the trimmed V and J ends, which lost 1 base and 4 bases, there was a span of 7 bases. The CDR3 spells CASSPRRSETQYF. The DNA for the CDR3 is TGTGCCAGCTCACCACGGCGGTCAGAGACCCAGTACTTC.

This clone has only one observation. V is TRBV28 and J is TRBJ1-3; D may be TRBD1 (5 bases). This CDR3 contains 16 residues. V was pared by 6 bases and J by 4 bases, with 19 bases between. CDR1 is MDHEN, CDR2 SYDVKM, per germline. The CDR3 DNA reads as TGTGCCAGCAGGCCCCTTGAAGGGGCGCGGGGAAACACCATATATTTT. This codes for CASRPLEGARGNTIYF.

The genes are TRBV6-1 and TRBJ2-7; a weak D match, TRBD2 (5 bases). V was pared by 3 bases and J by 1 base, with 10 bases between. CDR1 MNHNS and CDR2 SASEGT come from the germline V gene. The CDR3 spans 14 residues. The CDR3, as DNA: TGTGCCAGCAGTGAGATCGGGGTATCCTACGAGCAGTACGTC. Protein: CASSEIGVSYEQYV.

V usage is TRBV5-1 and J usage is TRBJ2-5; 9 bases line up with TRBD1. This CDR3 comprises 15 residues. Germline CDR1 is SGHRS and CDR2 is YFSETQ. V gave up 5 bases and J gave up 5 bases; unmatched junction bases: 10. In nucleotides, the CDR3 is TGCGCCAGCAGGCGAGTCCCGGGACAGGGTGAGACCCAGTACTTC. Amino acid sequence: CASRRVPGQGETQYF.

The chain carries TRBV12-2 and TRBJ2-7; the table assigns TRBD1, which was not confirmed against the DNA. TRBV12-2 is labeled a pseudogene. The CDR3 extends over 9 amino acids. For the CDR3, the DNA is TGTGCAAGTCGCTTAGCCGCAGAAGTC. Its translation is CASRLAAEV.

This sequence joins TRBV7-9 and TRBJ2-1; TRBD2 aligns across 9 bases. Germline trimming cut 1 base from V and 4 bases from J; bases unmatched to any gene: 11. CDR3 size: 18 residues. Looked up from germline, CDR1 is SEHNR and CDR2 is FQNEAQ (reference sequence). CDR3 sequence: CASSLDLAGSDPYNEQFF. DNA of the CDR3: TGTGCCAGCAGCTTAGATCTAGCGGGAAGCGATCCTTACAATGAGCAGTTCTTC.

The genes are TRBV6-6 and TRBJ2-5; D is undetermined. This CDR3 is 12 amino acids long. Germline CDR1 MNHNY, CDR2 SVGAGI (reference sequence). V shed 5 bases and J shed 5 bases, with 9 bases lying between them. The CDR3 loop is CASSPSGETQYF. The CDR3 region has the DNA TGTGCCAGCAGTCCCTCCGGGGAGACCCAGTACTTC.

This chain joins TRBV7-2 and TRBJ1-2; D is uncertain. Germline V gene lookup returns CDR1 SGHTA and CDR2 FQGNSA. CDR3 length: 13 residues. V shed 0 bases and J shed 7 bases, with 9 bases lying between them. The CDR3 region is CASSLAQRTGYTF. In DNA form, the CDR3 reads TGTGCCAGCAGCTTAGCGCAGCGGACTGGCTACACCTTC.

For this clone: Sequence at one end of the junction differs from germline and may be a read error. The J gene is TRBJ1-2, the V gene TRBV7-9, with D possibly being TRBD1 (5 bases). There are 13 residues in the CDR3. The germline gives CDR1 SEHNR, CDR2 FQNEAQ (reference sequence). CDR3 residues: CSSSPPGNNGYTF. The CDR3 nucleotides read TGTTCCAGCAGCCCCCCAGGGAATAATGGCTACACCTTC.

The chain is built from TRBV9 and TRBJ1-1; D is ambiguous. CDR1 and CDR2 (germline): SGDLS, YYNGEE. The CDR3 covers 12 residues. Trimming took 4 bases from V and 1 from J, leaving 5 bases between them. In DNA form, the CDR3 reads TGTGCCAGCAGCCGGGAGAACACTGAAGCTTTCTTT. Translating it yields CASSRENTEAFF.

A remark on this clone: The sample holds other DNA sequences that translate to the same CDR3. CDR3 residues: CASSPGTSGGETQYF. CDR3 nucleotides: TGCGCCAGCAGCCCTGGGACTAGCGGTGGAGAGACCCAGTACTTC. The chain carries TRBV4-1 and TRBJ2-5; 11 nucleotides align to TRBD2. This CDR3 is built from 15 residues. Trimming removed 4 bases from V and 4 bases from J; junction bases left unmatched: 5. From germline, CDR1 is MGHRA and CDR2 YSYEKL.

This clone has just one count. CDR3 in DNA: TGTGCCAGCTCACCCTCCGGGACAGGGGGAGTAGAGACCCAGTACTTC. It yields the protein CASSPSGTGGVETQYF. The chain has TRBV18 and TRBJ2-5; 11 bases map to TRBD1. Germline V gene lookup returns CDR1 KGHSH and CDR2 LQKENI. V lost 3 bases, J lost 4 bases, and 7 bases stayed unmatched. The CDR3 contains 16 residues. Filled out from reference TRBV18 and TRBJ2-5, the complete variable domain reads NAGVMQNPRHLVRRRGQEARLRCSPMKGHSHVYWYRQLPEEGLKFMVYLQKENIIDESGMPKERFSAEFPKEGPSILRIQQVVRGDSAAYFCASSPSGTGGVETQYFGPGTRLLVL.

In regard to this clone: One junction end disagrees with the germline gene, perhaps due to a read error. Other nucleotide sequences from this sample produce the same CDR3. V usage is TRBV5-6 and J usage is TRBJ1-1, with D unresolved. The CDR3 totals 16 residues. Germline assignment: CDR1 SGHDT and CDR2 YYEEEE. The CDR3 is CASSLAVRVMNTEAFF. The CDR3 coding sequence is TGTGCCAGCAGCTTGGCCGTCCGGGTGATGAATACTGAAGCTTTCTTT.

The chain couples TRBV6-5 to TRBJ1-4; 7 nucleotides agree with TRBD1. Germline V gives CDR1 MNHEY, CDR2 SVGAGI. This CDR3 is built from 15 residues. Losses at the gene ends were 6 bases for V and 8 bases for J; bases not matched to a gene: 12. The CDR3 loop is CASRAQGWVGEKLFF. The CDR3 nucleotides read TGTGCCAGCAGGGCACAGGGGTGGGTAGGAGAAAAACTGTTTTTT.

This clone has a handful of counts. The rearrangement joins TRBV7-2 to TRBJ1-3; D is unclear. CDR3 length: 14 residues. Germline lookup yields CDR1 SGHTA and CDR2 FQGNSA. V dropped 5 bases and J dropped 0 bases, with 8 bases sitting between them. The CDR3: CASSPPVSGNTIYF. CDR3 DNA: TGTGCCAGCAGCCCACCGGTCTCTGGAAACACCATATATTTT.

This clone has only a few counts. The J gene is TRBJ2-1, the V gene TRBV10-3; D might be TRBD1 (5 bases). V was clipped by 3 bases and J by 7 bases, with 10 bases between them. This CDR3 is 13 amino acids long. Germline loops: CDR1 ENHRY, CDR2 SYGVKD. CDR3 region: CAISDERGNEQFF. Written as DNA, the CDR3 is TGTGCCATCAGTGACGAAAGGGGAAATGAGCAGTTCTTC.